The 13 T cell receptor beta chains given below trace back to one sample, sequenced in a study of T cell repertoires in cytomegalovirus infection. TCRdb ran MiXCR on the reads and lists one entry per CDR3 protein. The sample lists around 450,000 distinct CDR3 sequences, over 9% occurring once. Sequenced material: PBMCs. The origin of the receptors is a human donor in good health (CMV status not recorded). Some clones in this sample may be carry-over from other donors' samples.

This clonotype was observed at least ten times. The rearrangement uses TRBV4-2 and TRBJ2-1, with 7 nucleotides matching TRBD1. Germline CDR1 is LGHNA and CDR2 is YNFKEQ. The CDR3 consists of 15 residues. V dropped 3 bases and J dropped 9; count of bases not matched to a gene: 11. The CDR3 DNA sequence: TGTGCCAGCAGCCAGTCGCTTATGGGGGACAGTGAGCAGTTCTTC. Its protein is CASSQSLMGDSEQFF.

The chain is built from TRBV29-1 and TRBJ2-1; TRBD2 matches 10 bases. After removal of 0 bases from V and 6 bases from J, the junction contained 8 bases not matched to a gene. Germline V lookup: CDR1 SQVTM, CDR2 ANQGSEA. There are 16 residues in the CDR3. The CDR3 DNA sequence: TGCAGCGTTGAAGATCGAGGTAGCGGGAGGTTCAATGAGCAGTTCTTC. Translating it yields CSVEDRGSGRFNEQFF.

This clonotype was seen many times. The CDR3 reads CASSWDTNGYTF. The CDR3 region has the DNA TGTGCCAGCAGTTGGGACACAAATGGCTACACCTTC. The rearrangement uses TRBV12-3 or TRBV12-4 and TRBJ1-2, with D perhaps matching TRBD1 (6 bases). The CDR3 is 12 amino acids. Trimming took 4 bases from V and 6 from J, leaving 9 bases between them.

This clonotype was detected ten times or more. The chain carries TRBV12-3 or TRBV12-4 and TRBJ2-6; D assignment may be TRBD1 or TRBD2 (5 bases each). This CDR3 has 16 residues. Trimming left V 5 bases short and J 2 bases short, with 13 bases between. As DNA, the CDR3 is TGTGCCAGCAGTCTGGGACGGAGAACTGGGGCCAACGTCCTGACTTTC. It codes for CASSLGRRTGANVLTF.

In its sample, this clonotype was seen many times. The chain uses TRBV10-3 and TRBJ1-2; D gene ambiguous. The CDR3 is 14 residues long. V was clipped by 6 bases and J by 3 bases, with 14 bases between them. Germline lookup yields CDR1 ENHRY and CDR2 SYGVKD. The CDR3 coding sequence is TGTGCCATCAGGCCCGTGACGACCGACTATGGCTACACCTTC. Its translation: CAIRPVTTDYGYTF.

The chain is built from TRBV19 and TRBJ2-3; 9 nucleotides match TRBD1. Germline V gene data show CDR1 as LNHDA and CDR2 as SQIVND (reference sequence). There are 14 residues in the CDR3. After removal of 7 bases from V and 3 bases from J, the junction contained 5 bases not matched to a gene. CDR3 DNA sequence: TGTGCCAGTATGGACAGGGGTAGGACAGATACGCAGTATTTT. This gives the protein CASMDRGRTDTQYF.

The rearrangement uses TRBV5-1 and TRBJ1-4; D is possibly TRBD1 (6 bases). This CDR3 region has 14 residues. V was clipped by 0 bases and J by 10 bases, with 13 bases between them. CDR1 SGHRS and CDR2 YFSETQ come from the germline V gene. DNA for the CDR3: TGCGCCAGCAGCTTGGACAGGGCCCTCTTAAAACTGTTTTTT. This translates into CASSLDRALLKLFF.

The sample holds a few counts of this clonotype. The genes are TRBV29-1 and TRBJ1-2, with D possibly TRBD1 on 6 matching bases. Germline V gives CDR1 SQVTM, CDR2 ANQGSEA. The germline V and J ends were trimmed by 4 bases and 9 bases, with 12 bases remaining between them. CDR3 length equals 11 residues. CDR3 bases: TGCAGCGTTGCCGGTACAGGGAGCTACACCTTC. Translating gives CSVAGTGSYTF.

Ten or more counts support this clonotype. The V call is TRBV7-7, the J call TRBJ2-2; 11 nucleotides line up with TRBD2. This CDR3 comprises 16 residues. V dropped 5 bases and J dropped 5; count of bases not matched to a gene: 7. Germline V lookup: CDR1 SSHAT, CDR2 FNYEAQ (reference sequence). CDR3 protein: CASSRGTSGLTGELFF. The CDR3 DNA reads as TGTGCCAGCAGCCGAGGGACTAGCGGATTAACCGGGGAGCTGTTTTTT.

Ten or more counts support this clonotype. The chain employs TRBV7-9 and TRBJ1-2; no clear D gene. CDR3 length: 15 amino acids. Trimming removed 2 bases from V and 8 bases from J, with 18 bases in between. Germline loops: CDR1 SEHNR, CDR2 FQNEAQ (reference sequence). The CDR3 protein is CASSLPGLQSGGYTF. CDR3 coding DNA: TGTGCCAGCAGCTTACCGGGCCTCCAATCTGGGGGCTACACCTTC.

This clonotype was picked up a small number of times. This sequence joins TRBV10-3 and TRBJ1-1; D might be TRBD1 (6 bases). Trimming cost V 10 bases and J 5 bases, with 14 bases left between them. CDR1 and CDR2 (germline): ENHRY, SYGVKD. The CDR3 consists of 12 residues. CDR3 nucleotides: TGTGCCACCGGACAGAGGGAGACTGAAGCTTTCTTT. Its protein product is CATGQRETEAFF.

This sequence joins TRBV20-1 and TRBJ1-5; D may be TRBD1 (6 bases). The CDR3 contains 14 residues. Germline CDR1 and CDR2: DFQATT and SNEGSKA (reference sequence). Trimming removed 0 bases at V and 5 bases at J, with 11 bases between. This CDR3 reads CSARDREGDQPQHF. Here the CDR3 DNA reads TGCAGTGCTAGAGATAGGGAGGGGGATCAGCCCCAGCATTTT.

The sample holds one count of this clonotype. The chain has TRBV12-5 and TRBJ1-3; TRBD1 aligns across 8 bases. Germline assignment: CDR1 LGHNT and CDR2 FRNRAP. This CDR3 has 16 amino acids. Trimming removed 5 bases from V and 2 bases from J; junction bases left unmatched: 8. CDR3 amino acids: CASGAPRTGTGNTIYF. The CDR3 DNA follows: TGTGCTAGTGGTGCTCCCAGGACAGGGACTGGAAACACCATATATTTT.